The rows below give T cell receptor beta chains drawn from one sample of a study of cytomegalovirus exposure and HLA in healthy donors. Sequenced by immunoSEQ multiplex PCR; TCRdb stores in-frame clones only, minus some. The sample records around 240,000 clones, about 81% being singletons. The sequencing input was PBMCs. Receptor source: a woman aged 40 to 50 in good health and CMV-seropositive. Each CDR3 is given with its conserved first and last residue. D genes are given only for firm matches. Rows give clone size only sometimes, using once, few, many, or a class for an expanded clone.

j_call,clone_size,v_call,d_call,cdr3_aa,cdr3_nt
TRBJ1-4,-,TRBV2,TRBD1,CASVAGSGQPVSEKLFF,TGTGCCAGCGTGGCGGGGTCGGGACAGCCTGTTAGTGAAAAACTGTTTTTT
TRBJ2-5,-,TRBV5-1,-,CASSLGLEETQYF,TGCGCCAGCAGCTTGGGATTAGAGGAGACCCAGTACTTC
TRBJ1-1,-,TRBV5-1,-,CASSQNTQGGTEAFF,TGCGCCAGCAGCCAAAATACACAGGGTGGCACTGAAGCTTTCTTT
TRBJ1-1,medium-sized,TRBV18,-,CASSPQSNTEAFF,TGTGCCAGCTCACCACAGAGTAACACTGAAGCTTTCTTT
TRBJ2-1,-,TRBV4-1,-,CASSLTARGSEQFF,TGCGCCAGCAGCCTAACCGCGAGGGGGTCTGAGCAGTTCTTC
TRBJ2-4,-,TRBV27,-,CASTRGLIAKNIQYF,TGTGCCAGTACGCGGGGGCTGATAGCCAAAAACATTCAGTACTTC
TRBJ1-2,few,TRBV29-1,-,CSVDPGSSHTF,TGCAGCGTCGATCCAGGGTCGAGCCACACCTTC
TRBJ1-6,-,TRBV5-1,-,CASSLAGASGSPLHF,TGCGCCAGCAGCTTGGCAGGGGCTAGTGGGTCACCCCTCCACTTT
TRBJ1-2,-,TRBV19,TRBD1,CASLSLGGTGRQGGHGYTF,TGTGCCAGTCTCTCGCTCGGGGGGACAGGGAGACAAGGGGGCCACGGCTACACCTTC
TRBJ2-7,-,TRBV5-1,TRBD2,CASSLGGLAGSSYEQYF,TGCGCCAGCAGCTTGGGGGGACTAGCGGGGAGCTCCTACGAGCAGTACTTC
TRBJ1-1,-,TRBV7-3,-,CASSSSVGGTEAFF,TGTGCCAGCAGCTCTTCGGTCGGGGGGACTGAAGCTTTCTTT
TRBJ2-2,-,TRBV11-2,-,CASSLTGELFF,TGTGCCAGCAGCCTGACCGGGGAGCTGTTTTTT
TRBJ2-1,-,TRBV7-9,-,CASSLVGGPQSNEQFF,TGTGCCAGCAGCTTAGTGGGGGGGCCTCAGTCCAATGAGCAGTTCTTC